The sequence of this TCR beta chain was determined in a study of Ad26.COV2.S vaccination and SARS-CoV-2 variants. Findings and limits, study-wide: Higher spike-specific TCR breadth was found in vaccine recipients than in placebo recipients.

With respect to this clone: Its antigen is unidentified.

The data were produced by immunoSEQ multiplex PCR, yet TCRdb's version contains in-frame clones alone and is incomplete. The sample has roughly 380,000 clones, roughly 84% seen once. The treatment is: 15 to 20 received Ad26.COV2.S at low or high dose, single or two shots; five or six received placebo; per-sample allocation not given. Vaccine and placebo recipients were sampled on day 63 after the first injection. This CDR3 has 15 amino acids. Germline CDR1 reads SGHAT; CDR2 reads FQNNGV. With 4 bases clipped from V and 7 bases from J, the junction kept 10 bases outside the gene matches. The TCR was taken from a person aged 18-65 years who received the Ad26.COV2.S COVID-19 vaccine or a placebo. This chain uses TRBV11-2 with TRBJ1-2; 9 bases align to TRBD1. The starting material was peripheral blood, obtained in a trial of Ad26.COV2.S vaccine versus placebo. CDR3 sequence: CASSSPPGTGFGYTF. CDR3 sequence (DNA): TGTGCCAGCAGCTCCCCCCCCGGGACAGGGTTTGGCTACACCTTC.